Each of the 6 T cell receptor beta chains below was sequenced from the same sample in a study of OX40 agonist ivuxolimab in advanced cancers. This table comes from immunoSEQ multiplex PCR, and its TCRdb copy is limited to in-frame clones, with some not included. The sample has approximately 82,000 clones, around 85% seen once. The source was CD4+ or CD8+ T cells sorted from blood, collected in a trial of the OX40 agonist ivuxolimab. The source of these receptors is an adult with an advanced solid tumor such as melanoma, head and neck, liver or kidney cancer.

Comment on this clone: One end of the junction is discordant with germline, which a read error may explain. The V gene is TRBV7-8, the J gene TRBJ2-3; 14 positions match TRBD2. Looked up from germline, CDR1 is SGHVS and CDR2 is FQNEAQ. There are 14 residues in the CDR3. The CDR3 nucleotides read TGTGCCAGCAGCTTAGGGACTAGCGGGGGGCCCGGCAATTTT. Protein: CASSLGTSGGPGNF.

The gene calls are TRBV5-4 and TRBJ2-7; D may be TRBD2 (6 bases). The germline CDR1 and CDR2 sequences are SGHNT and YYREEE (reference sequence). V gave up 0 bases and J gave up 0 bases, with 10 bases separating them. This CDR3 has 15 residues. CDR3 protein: CASSLARGFSYEQYF. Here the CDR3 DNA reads TGTGCCAGCAGCTTGGCCCGGGGGTTCTCCTACGAGCAGTACTTC.

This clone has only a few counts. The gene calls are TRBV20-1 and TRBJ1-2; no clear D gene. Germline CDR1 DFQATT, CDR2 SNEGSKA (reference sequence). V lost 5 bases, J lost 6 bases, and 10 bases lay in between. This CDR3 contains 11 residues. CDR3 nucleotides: TGCAGTGCTCCCCAATATAATGGCTACACCTTC. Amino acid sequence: CSAPQYNGYTF.

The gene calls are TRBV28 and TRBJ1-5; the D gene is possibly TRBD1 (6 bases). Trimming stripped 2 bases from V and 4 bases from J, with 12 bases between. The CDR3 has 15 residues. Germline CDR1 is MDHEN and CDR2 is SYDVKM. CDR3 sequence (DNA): TGTGCCAGCAGTTTACAAGAGGGGGGGAATCAGCCCCAGCATTTT. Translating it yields CASSLQEGGNQPQHF.

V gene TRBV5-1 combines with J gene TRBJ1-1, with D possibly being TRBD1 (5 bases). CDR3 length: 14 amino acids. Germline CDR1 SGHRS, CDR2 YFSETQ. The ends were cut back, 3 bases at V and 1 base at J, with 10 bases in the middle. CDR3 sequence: CASSSGVANTEAFF. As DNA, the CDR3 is TGCGCCAGCAGCTCGGGGGTAGCGAACACTGAAGCTTTCTTT. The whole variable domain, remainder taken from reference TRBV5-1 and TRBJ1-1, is KAGVTQTPRYLIKTRGQQVTLSCSPISGHRSVSWYQQTPGQGLQFLFEYFSETQRNKGNFPGRFSGRQFSNSRSEMNVSTLELGDSALYLCASSSGVANTEAFFGQGTRLTVV.

The CDR3 DNA is TGTGCCAGCAGACCTCGACCTTTTTCCTACGAGCAGTACTTC. It yields the protein CASRPRPFSYEQYF. The chain couples TRBV2 to TRBJ2-7; D is undetermined. This CDR3 is built from 14 residues. V was pared by 6 bases and J by 1 base, with 13 bases between. Looked up from germline, CDR1 is SNHLY and CDR2 is FYNNEI.